One sample yielded the 13 T cell receptor beta chains listed below, sequenced in a study of regulatory T cells in long-lasting Graves disease. Arm-PCR of CDR3 regions and iRepertoire HTBI primers were the basis on which TCR beta libraries were built. TCRdb recomputed calls from the multiplex PCR reads with MiXCR, one row per CDR3 protein. The profile shows around 450,000 distinct CDR3 sequences, 20% to 25% of them singletons. Time point defined: persistent/refractory GD, antithyroid drugs over 5 years with positive TRAb. Preparation of the TCR library used RNA extracted from PBMCs. The sequencing used peripheral blood mononuclear cells (PBMCs), collected when the disease was refractory, from a patient treated with antithyroid drugs. These receptors were obtained from a female donor with Graves disease.

The CDR3 coding sequence is TGTGCCAGCAGTTCCATCGACATTAGCGAGCAGTACTTC. Protein sequence: CASSSIDISEQYF. This rearrangement joins TRBV6-9 to TRBJ2-7; no definite D call. From germline, CDR1 is MNHGY and CDR2 SVAAGI. The V gene lost 4 bases and the J gene lost 6 bases, with 13 bases spanning the gap. The CDR3 consists of 13 residues.

The genes are TRBV6-1 and TRBJ2-7; D is uncertain. Trimming removed 2 bases from V and 6 bases from J, with 11 bases in between. The CDR3 has 13 residues. Germline V lookup: CDR1 MNHNS, CDR2 SASEGT. CDR3 in DNA: TGTGCCAGCAGTGAAACTGAAGTGACCGAGCAGTACTTC. It codes for CASSETEVTEQYF.

Remarks on this clonotype: A read error is possible here, since a much larger clone lies one base away. V gene TRBV11-2 combines with J gene TRBJ2-5; D is possibly TRBD2 (6 bases). Germline lookup yields CDR1 SGHAT and CDR2 FQNNGV. This CDR3 spans 16 amino acids. CDR3 coding DNA: TGTGCCAGCAGCCCACCAAACGCGGGGCCTCAAGAGACCCAGTGCTTC. Protein product: CASSPPNAGPQETQCF.

The table lists this clonotype with a few counts. The V and J genes are TRBV7-6 and TRBJ1-5; unclear D gene. There are 13 residues in the CDR3. Trimming removed 2 bases from V and 5 bases from J, with 7 bases in between. Germline lookup yields CDR1 SGHVS and CDR2 FNYEAQ. CDR3 loop: CASSLSADQPQHF. As DNA, the CDR3 is TGTGCCAGCAGCTTATCCGCCGATCAGCCCCAGCATTTT.

This clonotype showed up just a few times. The CDR3 protein is CSAIGYQGLNTEAFF. CDR3 coding DNA: TGCAGTGCTATTGGGTATCAAGGCCTGAACACTGAAGCTTTCTTT. V and J are TRBV20-1 and TRBJ1-1; the D is unclear. V lost 4 bases, J lost 0 bases, and 15 bases lay in between. Germline CDR1 and CDR2: DFQATT and SNEGSKA (reference sequence). The CDR3 has 15 amino acids.

This clonotype has a count of ten or more. The chain combines TRBV28 with TRBJ2-5; D is possibly TRBD2 (6 bases). CDR3 length: 14 amino acids. Looked up from germline, CDR1 is MDHEN and CDR2 is SYDVKM. The ends were cut back, 6 bases at V and 5 bases at J, with 16 bases in the middle. The DNA for the CDR3 is TGTGCCAGCAGCCAGGACGGGAGAGGCGAGACCCAGTACTTC. Protein product: CASSQDGRGETQYF.

This clonotype was counted at least ten times. V usage is TRBV27 and J usage is TRBJ1-1; no clear D gene. The CDR3 runs to 15 residues. Per germline, CDR1 MNHEY and CDR2 SMNVEV (reference sequence). V shed 6 bases and J shed 3 bases, with 17 bases lying between them. This chain's CDR3 is CASSPYPSSDTEAFF. The CDR3 DNA is TGTGCCAGCAGCCCTTACCCATCCTCTGACACTGAAGCTTTCTTT.

The rearrangement uses TRBV7-9 and TRBJ2-5; D call uncertain. CDR3 length: 14 amino acids. V lost 3 bases and J 3 bases, leaving 11 bases between the germline ends. Germline CDR1 SEHNR, CDR2 FQNEAQ (reference sequence). Here the CDR3 reads CASSFMLVEETQYF. As DNA, the CDR3 is TGTGCCAGCAGCTTTATGCTAGTCGAAGAGACCCAGTACTTC.

This clonotype was seen only a few times. The chain joins TRBV20-1 to TRBJ2-7; 8 bases fit TRBD2. This CDR3 contains 17 residues. Germline CDR1 is DFQATT and CDR2 is SNEGSKA (reference sequence). J was trimmed by 4 bases and V by 6 bases; bases with no gene match: 20. CDR3 DNA: TGCAGTGCCGCAGCCCACCTCCCGACTAGCGCCCAGTACGAGCAGTACTTC. Protein: CSAAAHLPTSAQYEQYF.

This clonotype came up many times. The J gene is TRBJ2-7, the V gene TRBV11-2; no clear D. The CDR3 consists of 13 residues. Germline V gene lookup returns CDR1 SGHAT and CDR2 FQNNGV. Between the trimmed V and J ends, which lost 3 bases and 1 base, there was a span of 7 bases. The DNA of the CDR3 is TGTGCCAGCAGCTTTGACACTTCCTACGAGCAGTACTTC. Encoded protein: CASSFDTSYEQYF. The full variable domain, its missing parts supplied by reference TRBV11-2 and TRBJ2-7, is EAGVAQSPRYKIIEKRQSVAFWCNPISGHATLYWYQQILGQGPKLLIQFQNNGVVDDSQLPKDRFSAERLKGVDSTLKIQPAKLEDSAVYLCASSFDTSYEQYFGPGTRLTVT.

This clonotype was observed many times. J is TRBJ2-7 and V is TRBV28; maybe TRBD1 (6 bases). Trimming pared 7 bases from V and 4 bases from J, leaving 20 bases between. Germline CDR1 reads MDHEN; CDR2 reads SYDVKM. The CDR3 sequence is 15 residues long. The CDR3 DNA is TGTGCCAGCACCCCCTCCCCCAGGGGTCGGTACGAGCAGTACTTC. Translation: CASTPSPRGRYEQYF.

Many counts were recorded for this clonotype. The gene calls are TRBV6-1 and TRBJ2-7; no clear D gene. Per the germline V gene, CDR1 is MNHNS and CDR2 is SASEGT. V lost 4 bases and J 2 bases, leaving 3 bases between the germline ends. CDR3 length: 11 residues. The CDR3 DNA is TGTGCCAGCAGTGGGGCCTACGAGCAGTACTTC. It yields the protein CASSGAYEQYF.

The CDR3 DNA follows: TGTGCCAGCAGTTTTCGAGAATCAGAGACCCAGTACTTC. Residues: CASSFRESETQYF. The chain uses TRBV27 and TRBJ2-5; D not certain. The CDR3 covers 13 residues. Germline CDR1 and CDR2: MNHEY and SMNVEV (reference sequence). Between the trimmed V and J ends, which lost 3 bases and 4 bases, there was a span of 9 bases.